This T cell receptor beta chain appears in the sequencing data of a study of cytomegalovirus exposure and HLA in healthy donors. Findings and caveats of the study: Looking again later, the authors saw that most CMV-associated TCR beta chains seemed HLA-restricted.

With respect to this clone: Its target is not known.

The PCR contained 60 Vbeta and 13 Jbeta primers. Produced via immunoSEQ multiplex PCR; TCRdb's table is partial and in-frame only. The repertoire holds under 100,000 clones, with around three quarters as singletons. The receptor was derived from a human donor in good health. Material for sequencing was PBMCs.

CDR3 nucleotide sequence: TGTGCCAGCAGCAACGCAGGGAATAATTCACCCCTCCACTTT. Protein: CASSNAGNNSPLHF. The chain is built from TRBV11-1 and TRBJ1-6; tentatively, D is TRBD1 (5 bases). The CDR3 length is 14 residues. CDR1 is SGHAT and CDR2 is FQDESV in the germline V gene (reference sequence). V was trimmed by 5 bases and J by 5 bases, leaving 10 bases between them.